This section outlines one T cell receptor beta chain sequence together with its context. CDR1 and CDR2 from the germline V gene are SGHRS and YFSETQ. Trimming cost V 4 bases and J 7 bases; bases outside gene matches: 6. The CDR3 length is 13 residues. The source of the sample is a study of cytomegalovirus exposure and HLA in healthy donors. Vbeta (60) and Jbeta (13) primers were used in the PCR. Method: immunoSEQ multiplex PCR; TCRdb's copy keeps in-frame clones and lacks some. The sample's table shows approximately 120,000 clones. The chain links TRBV5-1 to TRBJ1-1; 8 bases align to TRBD1. Sequenced material: PBMCs. This TCR derives from a man aged 25 to 40 in good health and CMV-seronegative. The CDR3 sequence is CASSDGTGGEAFF. The DNA for the CDR3 is TGCGCCAGCAGCGACGGGACAGGAGGTGAAGCTTTCTTT.